The clone carrying this T cell receptor beta chain was detected many times. Its antigen is not known. This sample is drawn from a study of Graves' ophthalmopathy and Graves' hyperthyroidism. Background on the study: Sampling took place at initial diagnosis, with peripheral blood obtained before any treatment. Broader study findings: The blood repertoire also included most expanded thyroid clonotypes above 0.001 frequency. Ophthalmopathy progression was predicted with roughly 68% sensitivity and about 74% specificity.

The length of the CDR3 is 14 residues. The germline V gene encodes CDR1 GTSNPN and CDR2 SVGIG (reference sequence). V dropped 3 bases and J dropped 2; count of bases not matched to a gene: 2. For donors with ophthalmopathy, the disease showed moderate-to-severe activity, reached CAS ≥3 and NOSPECS ≥4, and had lasted under 3 months. CDR3 regions of TCR beta were amplified from RNA transcripts. A first-round RT-PCR used HTBI primers, followed by a second-round multiplex PCR. TCRdb passed the multiplex PCR reads through MiXCR, listing each CDR3 protein once. The sample gives some 520,000 distinct CDR3 sequences, approximately 15% of which show up once; about 10% is in the top ten.

Sequenced input: blood. V gene TRBV30 combines with J gene TRBJ1-2; 11 bases map to TRBD1. The TCR originated in a woman in her twenties or thirties with Graves' ophthalmopathy. In DNA, the CDR3 is TGTGCCTGGAGCCGGACAGGGGGCAACTATGGCTACACCTTC. This translates into CAWSRTGGNYGYTF.